The next 10 T cell receptor beta chains were all read from a single sample in a study of blood T cells in healthy people across ages. The second PCR ran about 6 to 11 cycles with a sample-barcoded 5' primer and J-beta primers. TCRdb re-derived calls from the 5' RACE reads in MiXCR, one entry per CDR3 protein. There are hundreds of thousands of distinct CDR3 sequences in the sample; roughly 50% occur only once, and 20% to 25% lies in the top ten. Sequencing was performed on blood. All receptors derive from a man aged 25 to 45 in good health.

CDR3 nucleotide sequence: TGTGCCATCAATGGACAGAATCCATCGTATCCCCAGCATTTT. This sequence encodes CAINGQNPSYPQHF. The J gene is TRBJ1-5, the V gene TRBV10-3, with a weak D call TRBD1 (6 bases). The CDR3 runs to 14 residues. Trimming removed 7 bases from V and 10 bases from J, with 20 bases in between. Germline V lookup: CDR1 ENHRY, CDR2 SYGVKD.

J is TRBJ1-5 and V is TRBV27; no reliable D call. This CDR3 contains 13 residues. Trimming shortened V by 8 bases and J by 4 bases, and 12 bases separated the two germline ends. CDR1 and CDR2 from the germline V gene are MNHEY and SMNVEV (reference sequence). The CDR3 region is CASGWEGNQPQHF. CDR3 sequence (DNA): TGTGCCAGCGGTTGGGAGGGAAATCAGCCCCAGCATTTT.

This clonotype was observed once. The chain joins TRBV4-3 to TRBJ2-7; 7 bases map to TRBD1. This CDR3 is built from 15 residues. Trimming at V came to 0 bases and at J to 1 base, leaving 3 bases not matched to a gene. Germline V gives CDR1 LGHNA, CDR2 YSLEER. This chain's CDR3 is CASSQDGGQSYEQYF. CDR3 DNA sequence: TGCGCCAGCAGCCAAGATGGGGGACAGTCCTACGAGCAGTACTTC.

The chain couples TRBV20-1 to TRBJ2-7; 7 nucleotides align to TRBD2. The CDR3 runs 14 residues. Germline V gene lookup returns CDR1 DFQATT and CDR2 SNEGSKA (reference sequence). Trimming took 2 bases from V and 4 from J; bases not matched to a gene: 8. CDR3 sequence (DNA): TGCAGTGCTAGACAGACCACGGGACTATACGAGCAGTACTTC. It specifies CSARQTTGLYEQYF.

The genes are TRBV9 and TRBJ1-2, with D unclear. Germline CDR1 and CDR2: SGDLS and YYNGEE. This CDR3 is built from 14 residues. V was clipped by 4 bases and J by 3 bases, with 13 bases between them. The CDR3 DNA reads as TGTGCCAGCAGCCCCCCGACGGCCTACTATGGCTACACCTTC. It codes for CASSPPTAYYGYTF.

This rearrangement joins TRBV9 to TRBJ2-5; D is perhaps TRBD1 (5 bases). The CDR3 contains 14 residues. The V gene's germline CDR1 is SGDLS and CDR2 YYNGEE. Trimming stripped 1 base from V and 11 bases from J, with 18 bases between. The DNA for the CDR3 is TGTGCCAGCAGCGTACCCCAGGGAACTACGAAGCAGTACTTC. This codes for CASSVPQGTTKQYF.

This clonotype occurred a few times. V and J are TRBV29-1 and TRBJ1-2, with D possibly TRBD1 on 6 matching bases. This CDR3 has 16 residues. Germline V lookup: CDR1 SQVTM, CDR2 ANQGSEA. V gave up 0 bases and J gave up 2 bases, with 16 bases separating them. CDR3 protein: CSVEDLGGPRNYGYTF. As DNA, the CDR3 is TGCAGCGTTGAAGATCTAGGGGGACCGAGAAACTATGGCTACACCTTC.

The chain couples TRBV7-2 to TRBJ2-1; TRBD2 matches at 7 bases. V gave up 5 bases and J gave up 0 bases; unmatched junction bases: 10. This CDR3 is 17 amino acids long. The germline gives CDR1 SGHTA, CDR2 FQGNSA. The chain's CDR3 is CASSPSGLAVSYNEQFF. DNA of the CDR3: TGTGCCAGCAGCCCCTCCGGTCTAGCGGTCTCCTACAATGAGCAGTTCTTC.

The V gene is TRBV12-3 or TRBV12-4, the J gene TRBJ2-7; no clear D gene. Trimming cost V 6 bases and J 6 bases, with 15 bases left between them. The CDR3 is 13 amino acids. The chain's CDR3 is CASSPRASSEQYF. CDR3 nucleotides: TGTGCCAGCAGCCCCCGGGCCTCCAGCGAGCAGTACTTC.

The J gene is TRBJ1-6, the V gene TRBV5-5, with 7 bases matching TRBD1. V dropped 4 bases and J dropped 8; count of bases not matched to a gene: 12. CDR1 is SGHKS, CDR2 YYEKEE, per germline (reference sequence). The CDR3 is made up of 16 amino acids. The CDR3: CASSLMTGWSDSPLHF. DNA for the CDR3: TGTGCCAGCAGCCTCATGACAGGGTGGTCTGATTCACCCCTCCACTTT. The whole variable domain, filled in from reference TRBV5-5 and TRBJ1-6, reads DAGVTQSPTHLIKTRGQQVTLRCSPISGHKSVSWYQQVLGQGPQFIFQYYEKEERGRGNFPDRFSARQFPNYSSELNVNALLLGDSALYLCASSLMTGWSDSPLHFGNGTRLTVT.